These 10 T cell receptor beta chains originate from one sample sequenced in a study of blood T cells in healthy people across ages (dated by TCRdb to about 2015). Preparation of the library involved 5' RACE. Reads for this sample came from an Illumina HiSeq 2500. A second 7 to 11 cycle PCR used a sample-barcoded 5' primer and a J-beta primer mix. TCRdb handled the public reads itself, with Q25 trimming in fastp and clone calling in MiXCR, and kept productive beta chains. Merged by CDR3 protein, the rows form single entries marked with the most common genes and DNA. The sample table records over 500,000 distinct CDR3 sequences; about 25% of these occur just once. Roughly 3.5% of the sample rests with the top ten. These records were also assigned to another study, of T cells of mothers and their children.

The sequenced sample was blood. These receptors were collected from a boy aged 2 to 10 in good health.

The rearrangement links TRBV20-1 to TRBJ1-5; D is uncertain. V lost 6 bases and J lost 0, with 9 bases in between. This CDR3 comprises 13 residues. The germline V gene encodes CDR1 DFQATT and CDR2 SNEGSKA (reference sequence). In DNA, the CDR3 is TGCAGTGCGGCAGCGTATAGCAATCAGCCCCAGCATTTT. Protein product: CSAAAYSNQPQHF.

This chain links TRBV30 with TRBJ1-6; D gene uncertain. CDR3 length: 15 amino acids. V was cut by 0 bases and J by 5 bases, with 11 bases left in between. Germline CDR1 is GTSNPN and CDR2 is SVGIG (reference sequence). CDR3 sequence reads: CAWSVGPGNNSPLHF. The CDR3 DNA reads TGTGCCTGGAGTGTTGGGCCGGGTAATAATTCACCCCTCCACTTT.

This clonotype turned up a few times. The genes are TRBV7-9 and TRBJ2-2; D is uncertain. In germline, CDR1 is SEHNR, CDR2 FQNEAQ (reference sequence). The CDR3 is made up of 15 amino acids. V shed 4 bases and J shed 6 bases, with 15 bases lying between them. In DNA form, the CDR3 reads TGTGCCAGCAGCTCGGTTGCGTTGCCGCCCGGGGAGCTGTTTTTT. Translated, it gives CASSSVALPPGELFF.

The CDR3 nucleotides are TGTGCCAGCAGCGTAGGAGGCGGGTGGGGCAGCACAGATACGCAGTATTTT. It translates to CASSVGGGWGSTDTQYF. The J gene is TRBJ2-3, the V gene TRBV9; D could derive from TRBD1 or TRBD2 (5 bases each). V lost 0 bases to trimming and J lost 0 bases, with 14 bases between them. Germline V gene sequence: CDR1 SGDLS, CDR2 YYNGEE. This CDR3 is built from 17 residues.

The chain joins TRBV10-3 to TRBJ2-7; D gene unclear. Near its end, the DNA agrees better with TRBJ2-5, so the J call may be wrong. Germline V lookup: CDR1 ENHRY, CDR2 SYGVKD. There are 14 residues in the CDR3. The CDR3 reads CAISDRWNIETQYF. As DNA, the CDR3 is TGTGCCATCAGTGATAGATGGAATATAGAGACCCAGTACTTC.

This chain uses TRBV15 with TRBJ2-1; D is undetermined. The CDR3 spans 16 residues. Trimming removed 0 bases from V and 8 bases from J, with 17 bases in between. Germline CDR1 reads LNHNV; CDR2 reads YYDKDF (reference sequence). CDR3 in amino acids: CATSRDRAAENDEQFF. CDR3 DNA sequence: TGTGCCACCAGCAGAGACCGGGCAGCCGAGAACGATGAGCAGTTCTTC.

The chain recombines TRBV28 with TRBJ2-5; D possibly corresponds to TRBD1 (6 bases). Per germline, CDR1 MDHEN and CDR2 SYDVKM. V shed 8 bases and J shed 5 bases, with 21 bases lying between them. This CDR3 region has 15 residues. This chain's CDR3 is CASGPQGKRGETQYF. CDR3 coding DNA: TGTGCCAGCGGACCACAGGGAAAGAGGGGGGAGACCCAGTACTTC.

This clonotype was counted at least ten times. This chain uses TRBV7-8 with TRBJ1-1; D might be TRBD1 (5 bases). CDR3 length: 12 amino acids. The V and J ends lost 5 bases and 7 bases respectively, with 11 bases between them. CDR1 and CDR2 from the germline V gene are SGHVS and FQNEAQ. The CDR3 is CASSGTPGEAFF. In DNA form, the CDR3 reads TGTGCCAGCAGCGGGACCCCGGGTGAAGCTTTCTTT.

V and J are TRBV20-1 and TRBJ1-2; no clear D. The V gene's germline CDR1 is DFQATT and CDR2 SNEGSKA (reference sequence). Deletions cut 0 bases from V and 4 bases from J, with 15 bases between. The CDR3 loop spans 15 amino acids. The CDR3, as DNA: TGCAGTGCTAGAGATTTGACGGATATCCTCTATGGCTACACCTTC. Protein sequence: CSARDLTDILYGYTF.

The CDR3 spells CASSQDRPRTTDTQYF. CDR3 bases: TGCGCCAGCAGCCAAGATCGCCCGAGAACCACAGATACGCAGTATTTT. V is TRBV4-3 and J is TRBJ2-3; D gene uncertain. Per the germline V gene, CDR1 is LGHNA and CDR2 is YSLEER. V shed 0 bases and J shed 2 bases, with 12 bases lying between them. The CDR3 sequence is 16 residues long.